This TCR beta chain was obtained from a study of blood T cell repertoires in COVID-19. Study context: Italy, Spain and the United States were the sources of the convalescent and acute COVID-19 samples. In each case, the material was cDNA or gDNA derived from T cells, B-cell-depleted T cells, or PBMCs.

Trimming removed 6 bases from V and 3 bases from J; junction bases left unmatched: 1. The CDR3 totals 14 residues. The V gene's germline CDR1 is SGHNT and CDR2 YENEEA. Original processing methods: Nucleated cell counts were estimated from reference gene primer amplification. Produced via immunoSEQ multiplex PCR; TCRdb's table is partial and in-frame only. Clone size and the V and J calls come from that table; the DNA yielded D and trimming. The sample includes about 270,000 clones, around 86% seen only once; the top ten take about 8.8%. V and J are TRBV11-3 and TRBJ2-5, with 13 positions matching TRBD2. The receptor comes from a man aged 35-49 years with active or convalescent COVID-19. Material for sequencing was peripheral blood. The CDR3 is CASSGTSGKETQYF. CDR3 DNA: TGTGCCAGCAGTGGGACTAGCGGGAAAGAGACCCAGTACTTC.